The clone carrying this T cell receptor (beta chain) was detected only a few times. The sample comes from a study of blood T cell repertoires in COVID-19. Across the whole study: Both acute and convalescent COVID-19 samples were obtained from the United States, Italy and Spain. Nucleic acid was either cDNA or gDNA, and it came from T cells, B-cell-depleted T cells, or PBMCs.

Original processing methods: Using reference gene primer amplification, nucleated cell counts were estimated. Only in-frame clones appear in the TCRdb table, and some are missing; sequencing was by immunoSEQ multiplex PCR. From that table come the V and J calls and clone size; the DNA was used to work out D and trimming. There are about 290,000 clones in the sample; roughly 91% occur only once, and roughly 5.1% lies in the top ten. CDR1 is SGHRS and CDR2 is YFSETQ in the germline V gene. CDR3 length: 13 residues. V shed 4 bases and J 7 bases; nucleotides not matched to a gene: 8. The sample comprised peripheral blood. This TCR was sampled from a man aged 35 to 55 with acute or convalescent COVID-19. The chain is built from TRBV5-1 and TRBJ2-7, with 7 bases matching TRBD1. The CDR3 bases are TGCGCCAGCAGCATAGGACAGGTCGGGGAGCAGTACTTC. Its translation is CASSIGQVGEQYF.